The 21 T cell receptor beta chains below were found in one sample sequenced in a study of cytomegalovirus exposure and HLA in healthy donors. The PCR ran on 60 Vbeta and 13 Jbeta primers. The assay was immunoSEQ multiplex PCR, and TCRdb's table has in-frame clones only and misses some. The profile covers 99,000 or so clones, with over 75% appearing a single time and under 4% taken by the ten largest. Sequenced: PBMCs. These receptor sequences come from a female donor in good health and CMV-seropositive.

The chain joins TRBV5-6 to TRBJ1-5; D is uncertain. The CDR3 has 14 amino acids. V was trimmed by 2 bases and J by 4 bases, leaving 10 bases between them. Looked up from germline, CDR1 is SGHDT and CDR2 is YYEEEE. As DNA, the CDR3 is TGTGCCAGCAGCTTTTTGCAGGCTAATCAGCCCCAGCATTTT. Amino acid sequence: CASSFLQANQPQHF.

The rearrangement links TRBV14 to TRBJ1-3; D not resolved. The CDR3 sequence is 16 residues long. Deletions cut 0 bases from V and 0 bases from J, with 9 bases between. From germline, CDR1 is SGHDN and CDR2 FVKESK. DNA of the CDR3: TGTGCCAGCAGCCAAGATAGGCGGTACTCTGGAAACACCATATATTTT. As protein: CASSQDRRYSGNTIYF.

The CDR3 here is CASSLRGFGYEQYF. The CDR3 DNA follows: TGTGCCAGCAGCTTGCGCGGTTTCGGCTACGAGCAGTACTTC. The chain recombines TRBV5-5 with TRBJ2-7; unclear D gene. V was pared by 1 base and J by 3 bases, with 11 bases between. CDR1 and CDR2 (germline): SGHKS, YYEKEE (reference sequence). The CDR3 sequence is 14 residues long.

The chain links TRBV7-8 to TRBJ2-2, with 7 nucleotides matching TRBD2. The V and J ends lost 2 bases and 6 bases, in that order; junction bases with no gene match: 9. Germline V gene lookup returns CDR1 SGHVS and CDR2 FQNEAQ. This CDR3 region has 16 residues. CDR3 amino acids: CASSLTSGTNSGELFF. The CDR3 DNA sequence: TGTGCCAGCAGCTTAACCTCCGGGACTAACTCCGGGGAGCTGTTTTTT.

The DNA of the CDR3 is TGTGCCAGCAGCCTAGGGACAGGATATAGCAATCAGCCCCAGCATTTT. As protein: CASSLGTGYSNQPQHF. The chain is built from TRBV5-6 and TRBJ1-5, with 8 bases matching TRBD1. The germline V gene has CDR1 SGHDT and CDR2 YYEEEE. CDR3 length: 16 residues. V was clipped by 4 bases and J by 0 bases; unmatched bases: 6.

This chain uses TRBV7-2 with TRBJ1-3; D is uncertain. This CDR3 region has 16 residues. The V end was cut by 1 base, the J end by 0 bases, with 10 bases between. CDR1 is SGHTA and CDR2 is FQGNSA in the germline V gene. The CDR3 DNA follows: TGTGCCAGCAGCTTAGGCGGTCGGGACTCTGGAAACACCATATATTTT. This gives the protein CASSLGGRDSGNTIYF.

The chain joins TRBV2 to TRBJ1-3; D is undetermined. The V end was cut by 1 base, the J end by 0 bases, with 10 bases between. The germline V gene encodes CDR1 SNHLY and CDR2 FYNNEI. The CDR3 has 16 amino acids. The chain's CDR3 is CASSEVRGYSGNTIYF. The CDR3 DNA follows: TGTGCCAGCAGTGAAGTGCGGGGTTACTCTGGAAACACCATATATTTT.

This chain connects TRBV7-9 to TRBJ2-7, with a possible D match to TRBD2 (5 bases). There are 12 residues in the CDR3. Trimming shortened V by 6 bases and J by 5 bases, and 11 bases separated the two germline ends. Germline loops: CDR1 SEHNR, CDR2 FQNEAQ (reference sequence). This CDR3 is CASRDFRDEQYF. The CDR3 region has the DNA TGTGCCAGCAGGGACTTTAGAGACGAGCAGTACTTC.

This clone was counted once. The chain is built from TRBV6-5 and TRBJ1-4; perhaps TRBD1 as D (6 bases). Germline CDR1 is MNHEY and CDR2 is SVGAGI. CDR3 length: 14 residues. Trimming shortened V by 0 bases and J by 7 bases, and 9 bases separated the two germline ends. For the CDR3, the DNA is TGTGCCAGCAGTTACTCGATGGACAGTGAAAAACTGTTTTTT. Protein sequence: CASSYSMDSEKLFF.

This sequence joins TRBV2 and TRBJ1-2; weak D call: TRBD1 (5 bases). Germline CDR1 SNHLY, CDR2 FYNNEI. CDR3 length equals 14 residues. The V and J ends lost 3 bases and 0 bases respectively, with 8 bases between them. The CDR3 region is CASSDLTANYGYTF. The CDR3 DNA reads as TGTGCCAGCAGTGATCTGACAGCTAACTATGGCTACACCTTC.

V is TRBV13 and J is TRBJ1-2; no clear D. Trimming took 5 bases from V and 0 from J, leaving 7 bases between them. From germline, CDR1 is PRHDT and CDR2 FYEKMQ (reference sequence). The CDR3 has 13 residues. CDR3 protein: CASSAGTNYGYTF. For the CDR3, the DNA is TGTGCCAGCAGCGCCGGGACTAACTATGGCTACACCTTC.

The gene calls are TRBV2 and TRBJ1-5, with 11 nucleotides matching TRBD1. The CDR3 covers 16 residues. Trimming at V came to 4 bases and at J to 5 bases, leaving 7 bases not matched to a gene. In germline, CDR1 is SNHLY, CDR2 FYNNEI. The CDR3 DNA is TGTGCCAGCAGTGCCTGGACAGGGGGCCTGGATCAGCCCCAGCATTTT. Amino acids: CASSAWTGGLDQPQHF.

V is TRBV5-1 and J is TRBJ2-3; possibly TRBD2 for D (6 bases). With 4 bases removed from V and 4 bases from J, the gap between germline ends came to 16 bases. CDR3 length: 15 amino acids. Germline CDR1 reads SGHRS; CDR2 reads YFSETQ. The CDR3 protein is CASSLVGGGADTQYF. In DNA form, the CDR3 reads TGCGCCAGCAGCCTAGTGGGAGGAGGGGCAGATACGCAGTATTTT.

CDR3 protein: CASSEMGGAQETQYF. In nucleotides, the CDR3 is TGTGCCAGCAGTGAAATGGGGGGGGCTCAAGAGACCCAGTACTTC. The chain recombines TRBV25-1 with TRBJ2-5; perhaps TRBD2 as D (7 bases). The CDR3 is made up of 15 amino acids. Germline lookup yields CDR1 MGHDK and CDR2 SYGVNS. Trimming shortened V by 2 bases and J by 2 bases, and 12 bases separated the two germline ends.

The rearrangement uses TRBV5-4 and TRBJ2-5, with D perhaps TRBD2 (5 bases). V was pared by 0 bases and J by 4 bases, with 13 bases between. This CDR3 has 15 amino acids. CDR1 and CDR2 (germline): SGHNT, YYREEE (reference sequence). The CDR3 nucleotides are TGTGCCAGCAGCTTGGGGAGCGGTGCGTCAGAGACCCAGTACTTC. It is translated as CASSLGSGASETQYF.

Only one count was recorded for this clone. This chain uses TRBV30 with TRBJ2-5; D gene unclear. The length of the CDR3 is 12 residues. CDR1 GTSNPN and CDR2 SVGIG come from the germline V gene (reference sequence). Trimming stripped 0 bases from V and 3 bases from J, with 5 bases between. DNA of the CDR3: TGTGCCTGGAGTGTGACTGAAGAGACCCAGTACTTC. Amino acid sequence: CAWSVTEETQYF.

With respect to this clone: One junction end does not reproduce the germline sequence, and a read error may be involved. The chain links TRBV7-9 to TRBJ2-5; 9 positions match TRBD2. CDR1 is SEHNR and CDR2 is FQNEAQ in the germline V gene (reference sequence). The CDR3 is 17 amino acids. CDR3 in DNA: TGTTCCAGCAGCTTAGGGGCTAGCGGGGCGTTACAAGAGACCCAGTACTTC. Residues: CSSSLGASGALQETQYF.

This rearrangement joins TRBV27 to TRBJ1-2, with 9 bases lining up with TRBD1. Germline lookup yields CDR1 MNHEY and CDR2 SMNVEV (reference sequence). CDR3 length: 13 residues. V was clipped by 7 bases and J by 7 bases; unmatched bases: 7. CDR3 DNA: TGTGCCAGCAACCTTGACAGGGGGGTTGGCTACACCTTC. Amino acids: CASNLDRGVGYTF.

The J gene is TRBJ2-3, the V gene TRBV18; TRBD2 aligns across 9 bases. V dropped 6 bases and J dropped 6; count of bases not matched to a gene: 10. This CDR3 spans 15 amino acids. Germline CDR1 reads KGHSH; CDR2 reads LQKENI. In DNA form, the CDR3 reads TGTGCCAGCTCTCTCCGCGCGGGAGGGCGGGATACGCAGTATTTT. It translates to CASSLRAGGRDTQYF.

The gene calls are TRBV28 and TRBJ2-7; the match to TRBD2 covers 9 bases. The ends lost 6 bases at V and 3 bases at J; junction bases unmatched: 15. The CDR3 is 17 residues long. The germline gives CDR1 MDHEN, CDR2 SYDVKM. This chain's CDR3 is CASSLKRLAAHLYEQYF. The CDR3 coding sequence is TGTGCCAGCAGCCTTAAAAGACTAGCGGCGCATCTCTACGAGCAGTACTTC.

The chain couples TRBV19 to TRBJ1-2, with D hard to call. The CDR3 contains 13 residues. Deletions cut 3 bases from V and 0 bases from J, with 5 bases between. CDR1 and CDR2 from the germline V gene are LNHDA and SQIVND (reference sequence). The CDR3 region is CASSISPNYGYTF. CDR3 DNA: TGTGCCAGTAGTATTTCTCCTAACTATGGCTACACCTTC.